The entry below describes one T cell receptor beta chain. As yet, its antigen is unknown. Every subset's genomic DNA went evenly onto several immunoSEQ plates. Generated by immunoSEQ multiplex PCR, the TCRdb table keeps only in-frame clones and is missing some. Among around 2,000,000 clones listed, around 95% were seen once. These data originate in a study of shared clonotypes between healthy human individuals. General study results and limits: Clonotype sharing across a few donors was observed for roughly 5% of naive CD4 clonotypes. Few donors limited the genetic and exposure-history diversity represented. Clonotypes shared by all four donors outscored non-shared clonotypes in generation probability.

From germline, CDR1 is MGHRA and CDR2 YSYEKL. V was clipped by 4 bases and J by 5 bases; unmatched bases: 4. The CDR3 sequence is 15 residues long. The sequence derives from a man younger than 35 in good health. Specimen: naive CD4+ T cells sorted from blood. The sample's subset: CD45RA+ positively selected. The chain couples TRBV4-1 to TRBJ2-2; TRBD2 agrees at 10 bases. CDR3 protein: CASSPAGGGTGELFF. The CDR3 DNA sequence: TGCGCCAGCAGCCCAGCGGGAGGGGGTACCGGGGAGCTGTTTTTT.